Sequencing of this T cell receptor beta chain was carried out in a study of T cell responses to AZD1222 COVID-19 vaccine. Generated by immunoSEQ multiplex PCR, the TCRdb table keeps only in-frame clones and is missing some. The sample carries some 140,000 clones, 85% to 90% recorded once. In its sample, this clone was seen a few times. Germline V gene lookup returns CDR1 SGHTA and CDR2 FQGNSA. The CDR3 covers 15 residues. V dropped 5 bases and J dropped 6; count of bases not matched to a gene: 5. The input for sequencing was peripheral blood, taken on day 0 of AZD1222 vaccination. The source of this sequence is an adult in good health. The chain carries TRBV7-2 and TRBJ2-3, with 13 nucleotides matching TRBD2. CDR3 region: CASSGRTSGSDTQYF. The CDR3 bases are TGTGCCAGCAGCGGGCGGACTAGCGGGAGTGATACGCAGTATTTT.